One sample yielded the 22 T cell receptor beta chains listed below, sequenced in a study of blood T cell repertoires in COVID-19. TCRdb keeps only in-frame clones here, not all; method: immunoSEQ multiplex PCR. Among 150,000 to 200,000 clones listed, around 73% were seen once. The sequencing input was PBMCs or T cells enriched from blood (not recorded which). Source of these receptors: a woman in her fifties or sixties who had recovered from COVID-19.

The chain recombines TRBV3-1 (or the pseudogene TRBV3-2) with TRBJ1-3, with 7 nucleotides matching TRBD1. The V segment lost 4 bases and the J segment 3 bases; nucleotides outside the gene matches: 3. The CDR3 length is 14 residues. CDR1 is LGHDT and CDR2 is YNNKEL in the germline V gene (reference sequence). CDR3 loop: CASSRQGLGNTIYF. DNA for the CDR3: TGTGCCAGCAGCCGACAGGGCCTTGGAAACACCATATATTTT.

The chain recombines TRBV5-5 with TRBJ1-3, with D possibly matching TRBD1 (6 bases). The CDR3 consists of 16 residues. The V end lost 4 bases, the J end lost 4 bases, and 18 bases lay between the germline ends. Germline V CDR1 and CDR2: SGHKS, YYEKEE (reference sequence). CDR3 amino acids: CASSIGTFLSGNTIYF. The DNA for the CDR3 is TGTGCCAGCAGCATCGGGACATTCCTCTCCGGAAACACCATATATTTT. Full variable domain (missing parts from reference TRBV5-5 and TRBJ1-3): DAGVTQSPTHLIKTRGQQVTLRCSPISGHKSVSWYQQVLGQGPQFIFQYYEKEERGRGNFPDRFSARQFPNYSSELNVNALLLGDSALYLCASSIGTFLSGNTIYFGEGSWLTVV.

The chain employs TRBV19 and TRBJ2-3; a possible D gene is TRBD2 (6 bases). Germline V gene sequence: CDR1 LNHDA, CDR2 SQIVND (reference sequence). Trimming removed 3 bases from V and 3 bases from J, with 16 bases in between. The CDR3 has 16 residues. The CDR3 region is CASSMTRTVLTDTQYF. The CDR3 DNA follows: TGTGCCAGTAGTATGACTAGAACCGTATTGACAGATACGCAGTATTTT.

The rearrangement joins TRBV29-1 to TRBJ1-1; TRBD1 is a possible D gene (5 bases). In germline, CDR1 is SQVTM, CDR2 ANQGSEA. CDR3 size: 14 residues. Trimming removed 5 bases from V and 0 bases from J, with 13 bases in between. CDR3 DNA sequence: TGCAGCGTTACCCGACAGCGAATGAACACTGAAGCTTTCTTT. Protein sequence: CSVTRQRMNTEAFF. Full variable domain (rest looked up from reference TRBV29-1 and TRBJ1-1): SAVISQKPSRDICQRGTSLTIQCQVDSQVTMMFWYRQQPGQSLTLIATANQGSEATYESGFVIDKFPISRPNLTFSTLTVSNMSPEDSSIYLCSVTRQRMNTEAFFGQGTRLTVV.

This clone was counted between two and nine times. The rearrangement links TRBV10-2 to TRBJ1-2; D is unresolved. Germline assignment: CDR1 WSHSY and CDR2 SAAADI. Trimming pared 7 bases from V and 2 bases from J, leaving 11 bases between. The CDR3 has 13 amino acids. The DNA of the CDR3 is TGCGCCAGCAAGCCCGGTTTAAACTATGGCTACACCTTC. Amino acid sequence: CASKPGLNYGYTF.

The gene calls are TRBV27 and TRBJ1-6; D unclear. The CDR3 covers 15 residues. Germline V CDR1 and CDR2: MNHEY, SMNVEV (reference sequence). The V and J ends lost 4 bases and 8 bases respectively, with 15 bases between them. The CDR3, as DNA: TGTGCCAGCAGTTCTCTCCGGGGAACGTATTCACCCCTCCACTTT. Translating it yields CASSSLRGTYSPLHF.

The gene calls are TRBV5-1 and TRBJ1-2; maybe TRBD1 (5 bases). Trimming shortened V by 2 bases and J by 6 bases, and 11 bases separated the two germline ends. The germline gives CDR1 SGHRS, CDR2 YFSETQ. CDR3 length: 13 amino acids. The DNA of the CDR3 is TGCGCCAGCAGCTTTAACACAGGCGATGGCTACACCTTC. Encoded protein: CASSFNTGDGYTF.

The CDR3 loop is CASSLAAAENSPLHF. The CDR3 region has the DNA TGTGCCAGCAGCTTAGCGGCGGCAGAGAATTCACCCCTCCACTTT. V is TRBV7-9 and J is TRBJ1-6; D is ambiguous. The CDR3 runs 15 residues. V lost 0 bases and J 7 bases, leaving 10 bases between the germline ends. The germline V gene has CDR1 SEHNR and CDR2 FQNEAQ (reference sequence). Full variable domain (rest looked up from reference TRBV7-9 and TRBJ1-6): DTGVSQNPRHKITKRGQNVTFRCDPISEHNRLYWYRQTLGQGPEFLTYFQNEAQLEKSRLLSDRFSAERPKGSFSTLEIQRTEQGDSAMYLCASSLAAAENSPLHFGNGTRLTVT.

The rearrangement uses TRBV6-2 or TRBV6-3 and TRBJ2-2; D is possibly TRBD1 (6 bases). CDR3 length: 16 residues. V was shortened by 4 bases and J by 4 bases, with 16 bases between the two germline ends. Germline V gene sequence: CDR1 MNHEY, CDR2 SVGEGT. The CDR3 loop is CASSFYRDFVTGELFF. CDR3 DNA: TGTGCCAGCAGTTTCTACAGGGATTTTGTCACCGGGGAGCTGTTTTTT.

This clone was seen more than once but under ten times. The chain is built from TRBV28 and TRBJ1-4; 7 positions match TRBD1. The CDR3 loop spans 17 amino acids. Per the germline V gene, CDR1 is MDHEN and CDR2 is SYDVKM. V shed 4 bases, J shed 5 bases, and the junction held 13 bases outside the gene matches. CDR3 residues: CASSSLIAGGKNEKLFF. CDR3 nucleotide sequence: TGTGCCAGCAGTTCCTTAATCGCAGGGGGAAAGAATGAAAAACTGTTTTTT.

About this clone itself: Other DNA sequences in this specimen translate into the identical CDR3. This chain links TRBV4-1 with TRBJ2-1; TRBD2 is a possible D gene (6 bases). In germline, CDR1 is MGHRA, CDR2 YSYEKL. V dropped 1 base and J dropped 2 bases, with 18 bases sitting between them. The CDR3 runs 18 residues. The DNA for the CDR3 is TGCGCCAGCAGCCAAGGCGGGAAGGGATCAATGACCTACAATGAGCAGTTCTTC. Translating it yields CASSQGGKGSMTYNEQFF.

The rearrangement joins TRBV19 to TRBJ2-3; D uncertain. Looked up from germline, CDR1 is LNHDA and CDR2 is SQIVND (reference sequence). Trimming took off 8 bases at V and 6 bases at J, with 9 bases between the two ends. The CDR3 is made up of 11 amino acids. CDR3 nucleotides: TGTGCCAGTTTCGGGTGGGATACGCAGTATTTT. This encodes CASFGWDTQYF.

The chain recombines TRBV29-1 with TRBJ1-2; D remains unclear. The CDR3 extends over 12 amino acids. Germline V lookup: CDR1 SQVTM, CDR2 ANQGSEA. Trimming left V 6 bases short and J 7 bases short, with 15 bases between. In DNA, the CDR3 is TGCAGCGTAACAGACGAGAGAAGTGGCTACACCTTC. This codes for CSVTDERSGYTF.

The genes are TRBV25-1 and TRBJ1-2; 8 bases are a match to TRBD1. The trim removed 6 bases at V and 8 bases at J, leaving 8 bases unmatched. Germline CDR1 MGHDK, CDR2 SYGVNS. The CDR3 loop spans 13 amino acids. CDR3 DNA sequence: TGTGCCAGCAGGGCGGAACAGGGGGTGGGCTACACCTTC. Translating it yields CASRAEQGVGYTF.

This clone was seen only a few times. The chain links TRBV30 to TRBJ1-5; 7 bases are shared with TRBD1. After removal of 3 bases from V and 2 bases from J, the junction contained 22 bases not matched to a gene. In germline, CDR1 is GTSNPN, CDR2 SVGIG (reference sequence). The CDR3 runs 20 residues. The CDR3 protein is CAWRSGTVGLGRWGNQPQHF. In nucleotides, the CDR3 is TGTGCCTGGAGATCCGGGACAGTCGGCTTGGGCCGCTGGGGCAATCAGCCCCAGCATTTT. Based on the CDR3 plus reference TRBV30 and TRBJ1-5, the full variable domain is SQTIHQWPATLVQPVGSPLSLECTVEGTSNPNLYWYRQAAGRGLQLLFYSVGIGQISSEVPQNLSASRPQDRQFILSSKKLLLSDSGFYLCAWRSGTVGLGRWGNQPQHFGDGTRLSIL.

The chain couples TRBV10-3 to TRBJ1-5; a weak D match, TRBD1 (6 bases). V lost 10 bases to trimming and J lost 3 bases, with 13 bases between them. The CDR3 has 13 amino acids. From germline, CDR1 is ENHRY and CDR2 SYGVKD. CDR3 residues: CATRGGPNQPQHF. CDR3 sequence (DNA): TGTGCCACCCGTGGGGGCCCCAATCAGCCCCAGCATTTT.

The genes are TRBV3-1 (or the pseudogene TRBV3-2) and TRBJ1-2, with a tentative D call TRBD1 (6 bases). Germline CDR1 and CDR2: LGHDT and YNNKEL (reference sequence). This CDR3 comprises 16 residues. With 5 bases removed from V and 1 base from J, the gap between germline ends came to 17 bases. The CDR3 coding sequence is TGTGCCAGCAGCGCAGGGGCCCTCTTTATTAACTATGGCTACACCTTC. This translates into CASSAGALFINYGYTF.

This clone was seen just once. The gene calls are TRBV30 and TRBJ1-5; D is undetermined. V lost 0 bases to trimming and J lost 0 bases, with 15 bases between them. This CDR3 contains 17 residues. The V gene's germline CDR1 is GTSNPN and CDR2 SVGIG (reference sequence). The CDR3 coding sequence is TGTGCCTGGAGTGTACGGGAAGGTTATTATAGCAATCAGCCCCAGCATTTT. Protein: CAWSVREGYYSNQPQHF.

V and J are TRBV2 and TRBJ1-3; 8 nucleotides match TRBD1. CDR1 and CDR2 (germline): SNHLY, FYNNEI. This CDR3 spans 15 amino acids. V was pared by 5 bases and J by 4 bases, with 7 bases of the junction left unmatched. For the CDR3, the DNA is TGTGCCAGCAGTTCGAGGACAGGGACAGGAAACACCATATATTTT. Encoded protein: CASSSRTGTGNTIYF.

This clone was observed a few times. This chain joins TRBV7-2 and TRBJ2-7; D is possibly TRBD2 (7 bases). Between the trimmed V and J ends, which lost 4 bases and 6 bases, there was a span of 19 bases. CDR3 length equals 15 residues. Germline-derived CDR1 and CDR2 are SGHTA and FQGNSA. The CDR3 DNA sequence: TGTGCCAGCAGCTCGGGAAGGGGGGGGTCGGGCGAGCAGTACTTC. Amino acid sequence: CASSSGRGGSGEQYF. Variable domain in full (rest from reference TRBV7-2 and TRBJ2-7): GAGVSQSPSNKVTEKGKDVELRCDPISGHTALYWYRQSLGQGLEFLIYFQGNSAPDKSGLPSDRFSAERTGGSVSTLTIQRTQQEDSAVYLCASSSGRGGSGEQYFGPGTRLTVT.

The chain's CDR3 is CATSLGGGQETQYF. CDR3 nucleotides: TGTGCCACCAGTCTTGGGGGGGGTCAAGAGACCCAGTACTTC. V gene TRBV24-1 combines with J gene TRBJ2-5, with TRBD2 identical over 7 bases. In germline, CDR1 is KGHDR, CDR2 SFDVKD. V dropped 6 bases and J dropped 2; count of bases not matched to a gene: 5. CDR3 length: 14 residues.

The V and J genes are TRBV4-2 and TRBJ2-1; possible D gene TRBD2, 5 bases. The germline CDR1 and CDR2 sequences are LGHNA and YNFKEQ. V was clipped by 2 bases and J by 10 bases, with 12 bases between them. This CDR3 spans 13 amino acids. In DNA form, the CDR3 reads TGTGCCAGCAGCCAACTACTAGAAGTGGAGCAGTTCTTC. It is translated as CASSQLLEVEQFF.